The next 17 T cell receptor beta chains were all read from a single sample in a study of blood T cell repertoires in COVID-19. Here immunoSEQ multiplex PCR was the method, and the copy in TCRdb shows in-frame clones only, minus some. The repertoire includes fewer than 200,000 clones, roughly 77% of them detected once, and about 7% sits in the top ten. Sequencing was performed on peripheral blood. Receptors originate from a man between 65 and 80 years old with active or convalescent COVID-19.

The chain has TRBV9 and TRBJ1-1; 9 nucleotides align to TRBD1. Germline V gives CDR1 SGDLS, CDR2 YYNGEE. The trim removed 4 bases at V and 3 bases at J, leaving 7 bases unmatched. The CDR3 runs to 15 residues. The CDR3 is CASSTTGGADTEAFF. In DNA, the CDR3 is TGTGCCAGCAGCACCACAGGGGGCGCAGACACTGAAGCTTTCTTT.

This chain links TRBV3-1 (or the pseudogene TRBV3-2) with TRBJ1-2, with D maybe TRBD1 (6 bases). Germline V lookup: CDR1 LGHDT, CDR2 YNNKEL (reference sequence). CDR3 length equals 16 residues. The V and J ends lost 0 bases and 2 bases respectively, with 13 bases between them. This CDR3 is CASSQELGTLNYGYTF. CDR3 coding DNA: TGTGCCAGCAGCCAAGAACTTGGGACATTAAACTATGGCTACACCTTC.

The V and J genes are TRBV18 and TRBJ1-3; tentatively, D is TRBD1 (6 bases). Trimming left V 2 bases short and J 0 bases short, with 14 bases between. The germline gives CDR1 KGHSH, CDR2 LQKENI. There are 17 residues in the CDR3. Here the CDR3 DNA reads TGTGCCAGCTCACCATTCTCCGGGGACAACTCTGGAAACACCATATATTTT. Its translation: CASSPFSGDNSGNTIYF.

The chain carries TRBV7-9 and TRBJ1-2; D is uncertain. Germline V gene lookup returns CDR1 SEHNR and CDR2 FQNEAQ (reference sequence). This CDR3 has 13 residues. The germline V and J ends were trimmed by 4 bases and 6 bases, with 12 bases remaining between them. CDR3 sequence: CASSSTVPNGYTF. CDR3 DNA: TGTGCCAGCAGCTCTACGGTACCAAATGGCTACACCTTC.

CDR3 nucleotides: TGTGCCAGCAGCCCGATTCGGGACAGGGGGACTGAAGCTTTCTTT. This translates into CASSPIRDRGTEAFF. The V gene is TRBV7-2, the J gene TRBJ1-1; TRBD1 matches 11 bases. The CDR3 spans 15 residues. Germline CDR1 SGHTA, CDR2 FQGNSA. V was pared by 5 bases and J by 5 bases, with 7 bases of the junction left unmatched.

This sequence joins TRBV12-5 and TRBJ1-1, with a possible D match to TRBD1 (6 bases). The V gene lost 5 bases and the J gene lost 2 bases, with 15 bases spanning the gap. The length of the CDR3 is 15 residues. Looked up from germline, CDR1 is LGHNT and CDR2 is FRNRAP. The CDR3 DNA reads TGTGCTAGTGGTCAACGACAGGTATTAAACACTGAAGCTTTCTTT. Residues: CASGQRQVLNTEAFF.

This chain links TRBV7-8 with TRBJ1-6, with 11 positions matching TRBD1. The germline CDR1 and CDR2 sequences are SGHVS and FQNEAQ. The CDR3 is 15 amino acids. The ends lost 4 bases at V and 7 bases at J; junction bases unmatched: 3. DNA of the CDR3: TGTGCCAGCAGCTCAGGACAGGGGGCAAATTCACCCCTCCACTTT. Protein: CASSSGQGANSPLHF.

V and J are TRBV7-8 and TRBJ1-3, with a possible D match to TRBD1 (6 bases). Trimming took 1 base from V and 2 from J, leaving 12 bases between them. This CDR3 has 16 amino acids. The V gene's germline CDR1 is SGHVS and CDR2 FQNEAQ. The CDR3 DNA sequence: TGTGCCAGCAGCTTAGTCGGGGGGCAAGCTGGAAACACCATATATTTT. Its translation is CASSLVGGQAGNTIYF. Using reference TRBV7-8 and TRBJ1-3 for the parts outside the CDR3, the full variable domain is GAGVSQSPRYKVAKRGQDVALRCDPISGHVSLFWYQQALGQGPEFLTYFQNEAQLDKSGLPSDRFFAERPEGSVSTLKIQRTQQEDSAVYLCASSLVGGQAGNTIYFGEGSWLTVV.

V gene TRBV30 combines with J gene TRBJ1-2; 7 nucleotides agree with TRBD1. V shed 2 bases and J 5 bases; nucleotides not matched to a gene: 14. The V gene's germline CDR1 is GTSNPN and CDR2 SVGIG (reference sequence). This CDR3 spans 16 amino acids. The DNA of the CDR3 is TGTGCCTGGAGTCGTTCGTTTCTGAGGACAGGTTATGGCTACACCTTC. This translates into CAWSRSFLRTGYGYTF.

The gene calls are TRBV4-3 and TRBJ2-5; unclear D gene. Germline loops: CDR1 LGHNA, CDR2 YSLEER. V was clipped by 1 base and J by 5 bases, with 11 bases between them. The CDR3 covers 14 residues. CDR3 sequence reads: CASSQGPGSETQYF. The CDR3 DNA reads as TGCGCCAGCAGCCAAGGTCCAGGTTCGGAGACCCAGTACTTC.

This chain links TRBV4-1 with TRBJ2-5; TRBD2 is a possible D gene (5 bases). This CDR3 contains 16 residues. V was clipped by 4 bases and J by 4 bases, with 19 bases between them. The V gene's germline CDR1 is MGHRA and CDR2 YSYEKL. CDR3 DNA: TGCGCCAGCAGCCTAGCGTCGGACGGCTTGCGAGAGACCCAGTACTTC. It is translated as CASSLASDGLRETQYF.

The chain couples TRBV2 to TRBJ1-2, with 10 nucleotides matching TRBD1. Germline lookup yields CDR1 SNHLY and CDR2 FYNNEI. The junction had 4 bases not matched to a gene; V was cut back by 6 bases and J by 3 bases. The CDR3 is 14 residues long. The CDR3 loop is CASSRGQGDYGYTF. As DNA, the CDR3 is TGTGCCAGCAGCCGCGGACAGGGGGACTATGGCTACACCTTC.

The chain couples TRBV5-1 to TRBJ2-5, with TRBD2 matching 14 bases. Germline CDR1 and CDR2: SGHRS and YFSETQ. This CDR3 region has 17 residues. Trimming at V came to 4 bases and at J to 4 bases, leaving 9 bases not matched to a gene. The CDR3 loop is CASSAMGTSGGGETQYF. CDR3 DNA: TGCGCCAGCAGCGCAATGGGGACTAGCGGGGGCGGAGAGACCCAGTACTTC. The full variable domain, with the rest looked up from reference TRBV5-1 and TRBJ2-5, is KAGVTQTPRYLIKTRGQQVTLSCSPISGHRSVSWYQQTPGQGLQFLFEYFSETQRNKGNFPGRFSGRQFSNSRSEMNVSTLELGDSALYLCASSAMGTSGGGETQYFGPGTRLLVL.

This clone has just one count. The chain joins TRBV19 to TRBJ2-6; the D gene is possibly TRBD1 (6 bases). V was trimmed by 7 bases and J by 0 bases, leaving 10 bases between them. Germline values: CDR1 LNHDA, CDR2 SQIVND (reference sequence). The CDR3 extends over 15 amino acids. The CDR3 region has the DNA TGTGCCAGTACCGTACAGGGCTCTGGGGCCAACGTCCTGACTTTC. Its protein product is CASTVQGSGANVLTF.

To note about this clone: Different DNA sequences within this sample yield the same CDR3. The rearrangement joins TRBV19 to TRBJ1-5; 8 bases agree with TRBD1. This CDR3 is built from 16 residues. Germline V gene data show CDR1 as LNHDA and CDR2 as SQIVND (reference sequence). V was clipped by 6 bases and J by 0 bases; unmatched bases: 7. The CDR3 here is CASSQRTGNSNQPQHF. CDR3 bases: TGTGCCAGTAGCCAAAGGACAGGGAATAGCAATCAGCCCCAGCATTTT.

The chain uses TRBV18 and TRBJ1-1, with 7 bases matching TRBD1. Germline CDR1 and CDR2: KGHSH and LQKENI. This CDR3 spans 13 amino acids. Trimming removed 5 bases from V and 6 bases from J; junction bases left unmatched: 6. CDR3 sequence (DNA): TGTGCCAGCTCAAGTAGTACAGGGGCTGAAGCTTTCTTT. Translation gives CASSSSTGAEAFF.

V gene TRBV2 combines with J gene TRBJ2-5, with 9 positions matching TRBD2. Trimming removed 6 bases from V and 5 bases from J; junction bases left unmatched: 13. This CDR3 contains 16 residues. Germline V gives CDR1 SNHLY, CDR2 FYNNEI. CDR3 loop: CASREENASGAETQYF. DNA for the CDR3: TGTGCCAGCAGGGAGGAGAACGCTAGCGGGGCCGAGACCCAGTACTTC. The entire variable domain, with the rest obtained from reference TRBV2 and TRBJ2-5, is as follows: EPEVTQTPSHQVTQMGQEVILRCVPISNHLYFYWYRQILGQKVEFLVSFYNNEISEKSEIFDDQFSVERPDGSNFTLKIRSTKLEDSAMYFCASREENASGAETQYFGPGTRLLVL.